One and the same sample provided the 4 T cell receptor beta chains below, sequenced in a study of shared T cell receptors in the human thymus. Some clones are missing from TCRdb's copy, which holds only in-frame ones; the method was immunoSEQ multiplex PCR. Of hundreds of thousands of clones listed, around 93% were seen once; the top ten hold around 0.018%. Sequencing used thymocytes. Source of these receptors: a human donor.

The sample holds one count of this clone. The V call is TRBV2, the J call TRBJ1-1; 12 bases agree with TRBD1. The CDR3 consists of 13 residues. With V trimmed by 9 bases and J by 13 bases, 12 bases remained unmatched. Germline-derived CDR1 and CDR2 are SNHLY and FYNNEI. CDR3 residues: CARGGQGAVSVFF. CDR3 nucleotide sequence: TGTGCCAGAGGGGGACAGGGGGCCGTATCAGTTTTCTTT.

This chain joins TRBV15 and TRBJ2-1, with D possibly matching TRBD2 (5 bases). V was trimmed by 0 bases and J by 11 bases, leaving 20 bases between them. Looked up from germline, CDR1 is LNHNV and CDR2 is YYDKDF (reference sequence). The CDR3 is made up of 16 amino acids. CDR3 residues: CATSRDKGETTMKQFF. In DNA form, the CDR3 reads TGTGCCACCAGCAGAGATAAGGGAGAGACTACAATGAAGCAGTTCTTC.

The chain combines TRBV23-1 with TRBJ1-5; D remains ambiguous. Being an ORF, TRBV23-1 has a function that is uncertain. The CDR3 loop spans 11 amino acids. Deletions cut 8 bases from V and 4 bases from J, with 6 bases between. The DNA for the CDR3 is TGCGCCAGCCGCCGGAATCAGCCCCAGCATTTT. Translation: CASRRNQPQHF.

The V and J genes are TRBV11-2 and TRBJ2-1, with D unresolved. Germline V CDR1 and CDR2: SGHAT, FQNNGV. The CDR3 loop spans 15 amino acids. V lost 3 bases and J 6 bases, leaving 15 bases between the germline ends. The CDR3 protein is CASSFRATLSNEQFF. DNA of the CDR3: TGTGCCAGCAGCTTCCGAGCGACCCTTTCCAATGAGCAGTTCTTC.